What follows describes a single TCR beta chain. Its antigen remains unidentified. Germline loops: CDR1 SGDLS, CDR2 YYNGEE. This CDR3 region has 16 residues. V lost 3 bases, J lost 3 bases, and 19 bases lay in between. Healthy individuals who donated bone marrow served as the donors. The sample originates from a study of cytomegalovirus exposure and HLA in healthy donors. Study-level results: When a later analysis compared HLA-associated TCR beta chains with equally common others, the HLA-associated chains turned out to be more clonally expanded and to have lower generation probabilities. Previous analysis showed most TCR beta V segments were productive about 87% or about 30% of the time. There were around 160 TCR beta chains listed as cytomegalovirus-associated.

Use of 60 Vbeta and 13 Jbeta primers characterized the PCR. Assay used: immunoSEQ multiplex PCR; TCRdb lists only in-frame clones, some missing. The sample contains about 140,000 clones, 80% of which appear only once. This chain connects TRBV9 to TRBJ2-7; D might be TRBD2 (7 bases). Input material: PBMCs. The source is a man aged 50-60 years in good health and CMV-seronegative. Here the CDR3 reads CASSDNPEGGVYEQYF. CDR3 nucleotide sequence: TGTGCCAGCAGCGATAATCCTGAGGGGGGGGTCTACGAGCAGTACTTC.